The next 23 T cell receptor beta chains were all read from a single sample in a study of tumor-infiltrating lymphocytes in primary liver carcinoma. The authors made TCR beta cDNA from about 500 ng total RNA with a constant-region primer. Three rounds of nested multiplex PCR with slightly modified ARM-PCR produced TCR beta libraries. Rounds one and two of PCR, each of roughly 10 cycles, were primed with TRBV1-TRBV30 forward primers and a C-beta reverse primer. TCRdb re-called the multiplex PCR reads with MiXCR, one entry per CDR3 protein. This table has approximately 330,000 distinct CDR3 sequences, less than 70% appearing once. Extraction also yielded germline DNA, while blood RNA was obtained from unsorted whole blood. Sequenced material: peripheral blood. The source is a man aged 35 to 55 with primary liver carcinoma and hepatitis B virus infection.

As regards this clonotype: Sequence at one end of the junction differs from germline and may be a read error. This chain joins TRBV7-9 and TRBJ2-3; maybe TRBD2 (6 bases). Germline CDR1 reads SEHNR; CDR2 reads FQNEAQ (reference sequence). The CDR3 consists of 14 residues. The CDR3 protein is CASELNGGEDTHYF. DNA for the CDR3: TGTGCCAGCGAACTCAACGGGGGAGAAGATACGCACTATTTT.

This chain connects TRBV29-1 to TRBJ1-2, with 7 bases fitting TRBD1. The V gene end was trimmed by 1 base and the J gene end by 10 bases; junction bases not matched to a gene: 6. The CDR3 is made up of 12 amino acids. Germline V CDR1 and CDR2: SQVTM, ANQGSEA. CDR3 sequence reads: CSVEGGGLLYTF. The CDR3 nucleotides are TGCAGCGTTGAAGGAGGGGGCCTTCTCTACACCTTC.

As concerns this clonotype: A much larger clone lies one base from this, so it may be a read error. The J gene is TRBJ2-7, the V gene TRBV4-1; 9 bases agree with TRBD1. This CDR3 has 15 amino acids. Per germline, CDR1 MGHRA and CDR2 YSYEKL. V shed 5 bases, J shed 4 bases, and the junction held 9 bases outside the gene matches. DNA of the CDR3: TGCGCCAGCAGCGACGGGACAGGGCTACAATACGAGCAGTACTTC. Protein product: CASSDGTGLQYEQYF.

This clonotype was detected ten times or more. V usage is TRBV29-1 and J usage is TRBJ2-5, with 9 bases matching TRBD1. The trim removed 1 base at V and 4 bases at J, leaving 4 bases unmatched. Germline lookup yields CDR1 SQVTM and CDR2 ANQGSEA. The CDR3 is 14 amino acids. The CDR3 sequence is CSVEGQGVGETQYF. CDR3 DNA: TGCAGCGTTGAAGGACAGGGGGTGGGAGAGACCCAGTACTTC.

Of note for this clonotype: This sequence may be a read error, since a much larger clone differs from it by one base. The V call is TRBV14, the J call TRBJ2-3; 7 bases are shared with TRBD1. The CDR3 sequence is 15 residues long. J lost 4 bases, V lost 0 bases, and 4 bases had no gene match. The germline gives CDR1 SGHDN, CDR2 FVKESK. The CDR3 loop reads CASSQEQGSADTQYF. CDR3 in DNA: TGTGCCAGCAGCCAAGAACAGGGGTCTGCAGATACGCAGTATTTT.

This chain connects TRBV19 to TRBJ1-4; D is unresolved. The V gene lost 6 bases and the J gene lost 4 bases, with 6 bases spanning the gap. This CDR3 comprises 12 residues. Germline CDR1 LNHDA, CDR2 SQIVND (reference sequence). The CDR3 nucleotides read TGTGCCAGTAGGCAGCTTAATGAAAAACTGTTTTTT. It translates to CASRQLNEKLFF. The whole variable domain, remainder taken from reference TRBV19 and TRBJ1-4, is DGGITQSPKYLFRKEGQNVTLSCEQNLNHDAMYWYRQDPGQGLRLIYYSQIVNDFQKGDIAEGYSVSREKKESFPLTVTSAQKNPTAFYLCASRQLNEKLFFGSGTQLSVL.

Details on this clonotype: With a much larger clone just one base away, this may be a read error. CDR3 nucleotide sequence: TGTGCCAGCAGTGACAACCGGTGGGTAGCGTCCTACAATGAGCAGTTCTTC. Translating it yields CASSDNRWVASYNEQFF. V gene TRBV12-3 or TRBV12-4 combines with J gene TRBJ2-1; D may be TRBD2 (5 bases). This CDR3 is built from 17 residues. V was trimmed by 5 bases and J by 1 base, leaving 18 bases between them.

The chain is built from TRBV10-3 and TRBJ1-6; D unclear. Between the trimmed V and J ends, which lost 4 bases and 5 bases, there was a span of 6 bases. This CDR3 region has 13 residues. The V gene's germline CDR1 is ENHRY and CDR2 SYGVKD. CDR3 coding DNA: TGTGCCATCAGTGGTAGTCATAATTCACCCCTCCACTTT. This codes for CAISGSHNSPLHF.

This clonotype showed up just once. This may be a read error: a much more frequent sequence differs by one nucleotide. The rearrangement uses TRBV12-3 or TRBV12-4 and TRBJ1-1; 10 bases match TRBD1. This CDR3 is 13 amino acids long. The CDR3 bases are TGTGCCAGCAGTGCGACAGGGGGCACTGAATCTTTCTTT. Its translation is CASSATGGTESFF.

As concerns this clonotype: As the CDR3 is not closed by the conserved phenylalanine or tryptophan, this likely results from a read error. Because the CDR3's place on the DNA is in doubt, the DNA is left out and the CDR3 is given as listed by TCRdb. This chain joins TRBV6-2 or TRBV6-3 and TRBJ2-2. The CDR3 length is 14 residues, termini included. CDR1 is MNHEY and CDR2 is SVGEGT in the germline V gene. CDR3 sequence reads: CASSYGGTTGELSY.

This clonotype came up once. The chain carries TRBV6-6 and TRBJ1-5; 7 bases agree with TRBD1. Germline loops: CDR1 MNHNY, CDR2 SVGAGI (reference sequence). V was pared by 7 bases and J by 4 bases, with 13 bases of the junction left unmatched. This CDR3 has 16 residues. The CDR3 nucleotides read TGTGCCAGCAATACGGGGACAGTCGATAGTAATCAGCCCCAGCATTTT. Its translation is CASNTGTVDSNQPQHF.

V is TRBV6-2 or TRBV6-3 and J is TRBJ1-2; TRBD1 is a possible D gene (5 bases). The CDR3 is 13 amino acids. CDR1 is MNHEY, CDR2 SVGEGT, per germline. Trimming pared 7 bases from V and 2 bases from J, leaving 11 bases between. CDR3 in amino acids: CASTTGDNYGYTF. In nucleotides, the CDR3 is TGTGCCAGCACCACGGGGGACAACTATGGCTACACCTTC.

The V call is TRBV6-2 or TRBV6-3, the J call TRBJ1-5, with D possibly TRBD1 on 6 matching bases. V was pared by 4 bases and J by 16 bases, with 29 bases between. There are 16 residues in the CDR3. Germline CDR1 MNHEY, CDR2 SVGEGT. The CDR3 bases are TGTGCCAGCAGTTTACCTACAGGGTATAGCAATCAGCACCAACATTTT. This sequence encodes CASSLPTGYSNQHQHF.

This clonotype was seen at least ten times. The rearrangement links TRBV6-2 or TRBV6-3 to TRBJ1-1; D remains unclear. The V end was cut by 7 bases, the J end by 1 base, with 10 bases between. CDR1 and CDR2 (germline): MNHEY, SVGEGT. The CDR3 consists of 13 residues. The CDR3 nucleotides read TGTGCCAGCAAAAGGTGGGAGAACACTGAAGCTTTCTTT. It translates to CASKRWENTEAFF.

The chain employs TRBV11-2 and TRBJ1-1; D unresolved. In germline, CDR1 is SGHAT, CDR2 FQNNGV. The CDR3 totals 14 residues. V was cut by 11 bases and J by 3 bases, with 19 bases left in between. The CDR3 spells CAGIPERTYTEAFF. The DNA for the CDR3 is TGTGCCGGCATCCCTGAGAGGACGTACACTGAAGCTTTCTTT.

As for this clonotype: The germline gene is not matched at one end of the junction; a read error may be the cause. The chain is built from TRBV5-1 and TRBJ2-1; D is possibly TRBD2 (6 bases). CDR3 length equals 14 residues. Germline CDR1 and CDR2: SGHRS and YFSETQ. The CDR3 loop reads CDSSGRTPINEQFF. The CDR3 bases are TGCGACAGCAGCGGGCGGACTCCTATAAATGAGCAGTTCTTC.

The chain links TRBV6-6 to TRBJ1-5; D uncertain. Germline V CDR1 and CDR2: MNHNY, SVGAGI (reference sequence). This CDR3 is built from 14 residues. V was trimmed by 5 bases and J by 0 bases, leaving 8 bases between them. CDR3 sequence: CASSPVGSNQPQHF. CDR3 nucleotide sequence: TGTGCCAGCAGTCCCGTTGGTAGCAATCAGCCCCAGCATTTT.

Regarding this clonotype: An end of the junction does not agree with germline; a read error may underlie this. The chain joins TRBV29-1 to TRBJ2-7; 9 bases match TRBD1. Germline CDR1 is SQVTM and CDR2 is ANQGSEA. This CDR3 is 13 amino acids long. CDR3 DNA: TGCAGCGTTCTTGGGACAGGGACCTACGGGCAGTACTTC. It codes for CSVLGTGTYGQYF.

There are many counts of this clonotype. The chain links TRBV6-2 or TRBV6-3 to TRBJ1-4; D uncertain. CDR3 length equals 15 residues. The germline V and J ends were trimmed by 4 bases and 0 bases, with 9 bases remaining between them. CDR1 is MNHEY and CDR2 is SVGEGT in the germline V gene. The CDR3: CASSSGLTTNEKLFF. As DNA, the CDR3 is TGTGCCAGCAGTTCCGGGCTAACAACTAATGAAAAACTGTTTTTT.

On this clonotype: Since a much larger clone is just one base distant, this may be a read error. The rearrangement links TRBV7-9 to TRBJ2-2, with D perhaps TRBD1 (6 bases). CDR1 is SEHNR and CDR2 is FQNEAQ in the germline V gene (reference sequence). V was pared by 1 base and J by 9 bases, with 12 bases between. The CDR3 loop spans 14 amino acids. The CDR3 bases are TGTGCCAGCAGCTTAGTCCAGGGGACCTGGGAGCTGTTTTTT. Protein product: CASSLVQGTWELFF.

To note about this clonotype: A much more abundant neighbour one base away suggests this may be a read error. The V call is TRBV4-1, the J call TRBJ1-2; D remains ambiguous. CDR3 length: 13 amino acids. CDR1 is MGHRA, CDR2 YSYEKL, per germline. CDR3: CVSSQESLYGYTF. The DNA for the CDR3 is TGCGTCAGCAGCCAAGAATCGCTCTATGGCTACACCTTC.

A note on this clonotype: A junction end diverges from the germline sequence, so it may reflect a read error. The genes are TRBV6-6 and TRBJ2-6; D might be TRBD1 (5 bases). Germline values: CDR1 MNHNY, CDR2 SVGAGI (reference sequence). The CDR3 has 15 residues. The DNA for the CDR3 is TGTGTCAGTAGCTCCTACAGCTCTGGGGCCAACGTCCTGGCTTTC. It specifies CVSSSYSSGANVLAF.

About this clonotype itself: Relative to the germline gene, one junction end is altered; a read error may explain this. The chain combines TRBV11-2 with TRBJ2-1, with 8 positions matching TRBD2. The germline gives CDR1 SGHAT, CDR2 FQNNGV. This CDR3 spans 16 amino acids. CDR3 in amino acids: CASSWSGSARYDEQFF. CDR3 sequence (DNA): TGTGCCAGCAGCTGGAGCGGGAGTGCTAGGTACGATGAGCAGTTCTTT.